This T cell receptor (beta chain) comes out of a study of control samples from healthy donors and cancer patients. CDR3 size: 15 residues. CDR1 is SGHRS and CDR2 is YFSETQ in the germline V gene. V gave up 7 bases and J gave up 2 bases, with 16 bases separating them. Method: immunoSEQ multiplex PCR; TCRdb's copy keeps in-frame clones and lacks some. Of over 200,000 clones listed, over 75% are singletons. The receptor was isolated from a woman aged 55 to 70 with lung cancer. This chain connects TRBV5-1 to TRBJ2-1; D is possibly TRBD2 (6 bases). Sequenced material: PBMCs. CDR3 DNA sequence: TGCGCCAGCTCGGAGGGGACGGGAACCTACAATGAGCAGTTCTTC. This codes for CASSEGTGTYNEQFF.